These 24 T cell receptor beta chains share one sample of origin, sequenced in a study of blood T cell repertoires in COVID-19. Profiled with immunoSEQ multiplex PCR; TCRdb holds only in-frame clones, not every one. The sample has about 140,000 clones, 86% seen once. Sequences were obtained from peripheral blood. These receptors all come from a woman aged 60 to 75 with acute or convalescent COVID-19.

CDR3 sequence reads: CASSHRGNEQFF. CDR3 nucleotides: TGTGCCAGCAGCCACAGGGGGAATGAGCAGTTCTTC. V and J are TRBV4-2 and TRBJ2-1; 7 positions agree with TRBD1. V was clipped by 3 bases and J by 7 bases; unmatched bases: 0. The CDR3 sequence is 12 residues long. Germline V CDR1 and CDR2: LGHNA, YNFKEQ.

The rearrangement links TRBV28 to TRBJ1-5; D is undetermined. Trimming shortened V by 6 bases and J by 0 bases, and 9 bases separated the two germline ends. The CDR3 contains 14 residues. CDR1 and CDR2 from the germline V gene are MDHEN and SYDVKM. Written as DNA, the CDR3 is TGTGCCAGCAGATCCTACGATAGCAATCAGCCCCAGCATTTT. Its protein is CASRSYDSNQPQHF.

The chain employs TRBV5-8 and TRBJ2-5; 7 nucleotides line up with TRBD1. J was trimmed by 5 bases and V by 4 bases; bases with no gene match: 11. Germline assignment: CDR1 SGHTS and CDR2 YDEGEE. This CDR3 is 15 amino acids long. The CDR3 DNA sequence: TGTGCCAGCAGCATTCGACAGGGCCACGGGGAGACCCAGTACTTC. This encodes CASSIRQGHGETQYF.

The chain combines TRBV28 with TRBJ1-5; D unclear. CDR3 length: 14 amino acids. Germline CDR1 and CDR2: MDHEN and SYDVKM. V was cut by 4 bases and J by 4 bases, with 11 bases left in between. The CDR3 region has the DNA TGTGCCAGCAGTTACCCGAACATAAATCAGCCCCAGCATTTT. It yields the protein CASSYPNINQPQHF.

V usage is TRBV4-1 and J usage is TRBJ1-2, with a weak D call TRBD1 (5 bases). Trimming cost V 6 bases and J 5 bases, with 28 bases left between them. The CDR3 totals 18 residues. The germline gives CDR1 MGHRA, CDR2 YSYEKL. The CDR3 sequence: CASRRSLISPQGSYGYTF. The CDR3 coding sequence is TGCGCCAGCAGACGATCCCTTATCAGCCCCCAGGGCTCATATGGCTACACCTTC.

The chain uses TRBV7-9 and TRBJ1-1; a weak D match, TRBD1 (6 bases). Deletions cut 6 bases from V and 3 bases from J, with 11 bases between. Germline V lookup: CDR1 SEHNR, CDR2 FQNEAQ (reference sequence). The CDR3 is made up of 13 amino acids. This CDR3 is CASRSQGDTEAFF. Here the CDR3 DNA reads TGTGCCAGCAGATCACAGGGAGACACTGAAGCTTTCTTT.

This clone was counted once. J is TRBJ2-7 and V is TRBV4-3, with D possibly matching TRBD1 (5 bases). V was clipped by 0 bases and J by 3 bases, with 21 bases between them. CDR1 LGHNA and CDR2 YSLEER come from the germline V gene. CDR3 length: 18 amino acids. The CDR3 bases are TGCGCCAGCAGCCAAGAGGTACAGGTCCTGGAGCCCTACTACGAGCAGTACTTC. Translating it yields CASSQEVQVLEPYYEQYF.

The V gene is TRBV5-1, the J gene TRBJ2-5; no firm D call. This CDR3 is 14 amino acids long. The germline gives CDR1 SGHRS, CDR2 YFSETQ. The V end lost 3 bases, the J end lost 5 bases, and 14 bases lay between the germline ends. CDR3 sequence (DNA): TGCGCCAGCAGCTCCCCCTCGCCCGGTGAGACCCAGTACTTC. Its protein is CASSSPSPGETQYF.

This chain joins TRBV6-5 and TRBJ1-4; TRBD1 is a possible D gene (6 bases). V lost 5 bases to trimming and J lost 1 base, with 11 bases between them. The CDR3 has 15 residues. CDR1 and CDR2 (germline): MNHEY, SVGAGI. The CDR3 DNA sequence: TGTGCCAGCAGTCCCACAGGGAGAACTAATGAAAAACTGTTTTTT. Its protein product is CASSPTGRTNEKLFF.

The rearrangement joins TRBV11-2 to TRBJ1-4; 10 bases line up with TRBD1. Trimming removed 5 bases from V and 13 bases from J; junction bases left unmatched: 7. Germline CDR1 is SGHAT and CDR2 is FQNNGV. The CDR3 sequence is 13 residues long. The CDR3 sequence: CASSPGTGVLLFF. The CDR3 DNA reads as TGTGCCAGCAGCCCGGGGACAGGGGTGTTACTGTTTTTT.

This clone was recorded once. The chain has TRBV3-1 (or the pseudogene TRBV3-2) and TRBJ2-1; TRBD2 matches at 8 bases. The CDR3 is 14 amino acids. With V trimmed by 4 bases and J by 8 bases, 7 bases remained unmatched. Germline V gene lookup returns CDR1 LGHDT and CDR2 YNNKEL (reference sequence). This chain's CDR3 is CASSPTGLAHEQFF. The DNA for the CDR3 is TGTGCCAGCAGCCCCACTGGACTAGCCCATGAGCAGTTCTTC.

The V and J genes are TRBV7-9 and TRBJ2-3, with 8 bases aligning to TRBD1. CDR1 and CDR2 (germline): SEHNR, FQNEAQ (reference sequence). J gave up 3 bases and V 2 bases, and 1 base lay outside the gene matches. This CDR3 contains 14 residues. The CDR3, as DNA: TGTGCCAGCAGCTTACAGGGGGCAACAGATACGCAGTATTTT. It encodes CASSLQGATDTQYF.

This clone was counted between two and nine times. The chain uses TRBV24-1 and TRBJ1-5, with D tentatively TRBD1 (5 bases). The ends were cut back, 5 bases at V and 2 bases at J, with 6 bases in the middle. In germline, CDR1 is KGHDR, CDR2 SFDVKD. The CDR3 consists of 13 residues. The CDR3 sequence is CATSAGGNQPQHF. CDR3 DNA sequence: TGTGCCACCAGTGCGGGGGGCAATCAGCCCCAGCATTTT.

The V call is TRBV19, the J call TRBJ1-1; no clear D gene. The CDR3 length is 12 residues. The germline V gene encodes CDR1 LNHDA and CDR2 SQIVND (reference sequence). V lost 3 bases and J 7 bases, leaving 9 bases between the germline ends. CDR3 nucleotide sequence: TGTGCCAGTAGTATCCGGCGAGGTGAAGCTTTCTTT. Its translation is CASSIRRGEAFF.

The CDR3 region has the DNA TGTGCCAGCAGCGACGGACAGTACGAGCAGTACTTC. Protein product: CASSDGQYEQYF. The chain has TRBV27 and TRBJ2-7; a possible D gene is TRBD1 (6 bases). V gave up 6 bases and J gave up 4 bases, with 10 bases separating them. Per the germline V gene, CDR1 is MNHEY and CDR2 is SMNVEV (reference sequence). This CDR3 is built from 12 residues.

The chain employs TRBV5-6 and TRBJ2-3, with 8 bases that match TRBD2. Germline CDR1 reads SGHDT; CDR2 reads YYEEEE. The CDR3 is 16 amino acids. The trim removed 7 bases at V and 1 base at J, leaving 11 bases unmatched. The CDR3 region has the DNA TGTGCCAGCGGCTCTTCGGGGGGGCCGGGCACAGATACGCAGTATTTT. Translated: CASGSSGGPGTDTQYF.

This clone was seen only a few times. The CDR3, as DNA: TGTGCCACATTGGGCAGGGGCCTCTATGGCTACACCTTC. Translated: CATLGRGLYGYTF. The chain uses TRBV25-1 and TRBJ1-2, with D possibly TRBD1 on 6 matching bases. V lost 10 bases to trimming and J lost 4 bases, with 16 bases between them. This CDR3 is built from 13 residues. Germline lookup yields CDR1 MGHDK and CDR2 SYGVNS.

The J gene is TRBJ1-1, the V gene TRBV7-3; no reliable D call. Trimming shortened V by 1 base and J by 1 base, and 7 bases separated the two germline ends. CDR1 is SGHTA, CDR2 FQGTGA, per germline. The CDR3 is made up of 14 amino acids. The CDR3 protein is CASSLNSQNTEAFF. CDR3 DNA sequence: TGTGCCAGCAGCTTAAACAGCCAGAACACTGAAGCTTTCTTT.

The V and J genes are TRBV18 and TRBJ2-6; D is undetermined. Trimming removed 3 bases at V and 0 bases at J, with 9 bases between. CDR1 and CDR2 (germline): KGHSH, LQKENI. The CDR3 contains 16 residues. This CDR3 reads CASSPRLNSGANVLTF. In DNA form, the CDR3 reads TGTGCCAGCTCACCGAGGCTGAACTCTGGGGCCAACGTCCTGACTTTC.

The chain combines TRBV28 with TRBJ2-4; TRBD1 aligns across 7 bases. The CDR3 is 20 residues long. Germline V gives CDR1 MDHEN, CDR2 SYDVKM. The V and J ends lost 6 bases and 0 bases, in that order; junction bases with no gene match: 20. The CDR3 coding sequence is TGTGCCAGCAGCTATGTTATGACAGGGCCGACTACTCTAGCCAAAAACATTCAGTACTTC. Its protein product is CASSYVMTGPTTLAKNIQYF. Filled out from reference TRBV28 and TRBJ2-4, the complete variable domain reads DVKVTQSSRYLVKRTGEKVFLECVQDMDHENMFWYRQDPGLGLRLIYFSYDVKMKEKGDIPEGYSVSREKKERFSLILESASTNQTSMYLCASSYVMTGPTTLAKNIQYFGAGTRLSVL.

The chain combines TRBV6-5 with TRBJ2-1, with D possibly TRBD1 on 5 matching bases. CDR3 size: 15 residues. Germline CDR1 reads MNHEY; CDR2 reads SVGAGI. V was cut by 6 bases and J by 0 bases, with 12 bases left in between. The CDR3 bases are TGTGCCAGCAGGCACCAGGGTCTCTCCTACAATGAGCAGTTCTTC. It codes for CASRHQGLSYNEQFF.

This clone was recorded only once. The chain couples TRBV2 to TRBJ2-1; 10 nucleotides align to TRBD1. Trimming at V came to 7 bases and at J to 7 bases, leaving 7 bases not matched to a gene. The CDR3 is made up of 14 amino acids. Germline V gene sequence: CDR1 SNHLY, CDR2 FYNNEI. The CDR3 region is CASTRDRGGNEQFF. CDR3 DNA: TGTGCCAGCACTCGGGACAGGGGAGGGAATGAGCAGTTCTTC.

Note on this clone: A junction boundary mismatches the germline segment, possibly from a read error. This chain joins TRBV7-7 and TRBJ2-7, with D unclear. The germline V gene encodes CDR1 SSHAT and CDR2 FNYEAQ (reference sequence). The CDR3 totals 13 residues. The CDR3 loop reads CASSLGDTYEQYF. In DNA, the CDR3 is TGTGCTAGCAGCTTAGGAGACACCTACGAGCAGTACTTC.

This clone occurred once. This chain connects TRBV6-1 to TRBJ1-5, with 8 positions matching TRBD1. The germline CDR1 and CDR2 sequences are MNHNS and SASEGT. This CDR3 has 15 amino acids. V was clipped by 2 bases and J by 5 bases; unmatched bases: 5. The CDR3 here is CASSEWDRRYQPQHF. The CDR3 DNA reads TGTGCCAGCAGTGAATGGGACAGGAGATATCAGCCCCAGCATTTT.